The 32 T cell receptor beta chains in this list originate from one sample, sequenced in a study of shared clonotypes between healthy human individuals. The data were produced by immunoSEQ multiplex PCR, yet TCRdb's version contains in-frame clones alone and is incomplete. The table includes over a million clones, 70% to 80% detected once. Sequenced input: memory CD4+ T cells from PBMCs. As to subset: CD45RA-negative fraction. The receptor set was obtained from a man aged 18 to 30 in good health. Some clones in this sample may be carry-over from other donors' samples.

V gene TRBV9 combines with J gene TRBJ2-3, with 9 bases aligning to TRBD2. The CDR3 is made up of 16 amino acids. From germline, CDR1 is SGDLS and CDR2 YYNGEE. Losses at the gene ends were 6 bases for V and 2 bases for J; bases not matched to a gene: 10. The CDR3 is CASTKTSGRYTDTQYF. CDR3 nucleotide sequence: TGTGCCAGCACCAAAACGAGCGGGAGGTACACAGATACGCAGTATTTT.

This clone was recorded once. CDR3 in amino acids: CASSPQPTGLYGYTF. Written as DNA, the CDR3 is TGTGCCAGCTCACCACAGCCGACAGGGTTGTATGGCTACACCTTC. The gene calls are TRBV18 and TRBJ1-2; 7 nucleotides line up with TRBD1. Germline V gene data show CDR1 as KGHSH and CDR2 as LQKENI. V was pared by 1 base and J by 5 bases, with 7 bases of the junction left unmatched. CDR3 length: 15 amino acids.

V usage is TRBV7-9 and J usage is TRBJ2-1; D uncertain. Germline V gives CDR1 SEHNR, CDR2 FQNEAQ (reference sequence). This CDR3 spans 15 amino acids. V lost 3 bases and J 5 bases, leaving 14 bases between the germline ends. The DNA of the CDR3 is TGTGCCAGCAGCTTTGGCCCCGGGCCAGACAATGAGCAGTTCTTC. The encoded protein is CASSFGPGPDNEQFF.

The chain is built from TRBV6-1 and TRBJ1-5; tentatively, D is TRBD1 (6 bases). CDR1 MNHNS and CDR2 SASEGT come from the germline V gene. V lost 6 bases and J 2 bases, leaving 14 bases between the germline ends. The CDR3 totals 15 residues. The CDR3 loop reads CASRRGEVGNQPQHF. As DNA, the CDR3 is TGTGCCAGCAGGAGGGGGGAGGTTGGCAATCAGCCCCAGCATTTT.

The chain joins TRBV7-3 to TRBJ1-1, with D hard to call. The CDR3 length is 12 residues. Per the germline V gene, CDR1 is SGHTA and CDR2 is FQGTGA. Trimming stripped 5 bases from V and 10 bases from J, with 14 bases between. CDR3 nucleotide sequence: TGTGCCAGCAGCAAGCTTAACGTTGGAGCTTTCTTT. Protein product: CASSKLNVGAFF.

The chain recombines TRBV2 with TRBJ2-7, with D possibly matching TRBD1 (6 bases). V was shortened by 5 bases and J by 3 bases, with 8 bases between the two germline ends. CDR3 size: 12 residues. In germline, CDR1 is SNHLY, CDR2 FYNNEI. The CDR3: CASSIQGYEQYF. The CDR3 DNA sequence: TGTGCCAGCAGTATACAGGGCTACGAGCAGTACTTC.

The count of this clone is one. The chain has TRBV5-1 and TRBJ1-4, with unresolved D. V dropped 0 bases and J dropped 7 bases, with 10 bases sitting between them. This CDR3 region has 14 residues. The germline CDR1 and CDR2 sequences are SGHRS and YFSETQ. CDR3 in amino acids: CASSLDPLAEKLFF. The CDR3 DNA is TGCGCCAGCAGCTTGGACCCCCTCGCTGAAAAACTGTTTTTT. Looking up the rest from reference TRBV5-1 and TRBJ1-4 gives the full variable domain: KAGVTQTPRYLIKTRGQQVTLSCSPISGHRSVSWYQQTPGQGLQFLFEYFSETQRNKGNFPGRFSGRQFSNSRSEMNVSTLELGDSALYLCASSLDPLAEKLFFGSGTQLSVL.

The rearrangement joins TRBV5-1 to TRBJ2-3; D unresolved. The V gene's germline CDR1 is SGHRS and CDR2 YFSETQ. This CDR3 contains 12 residues. Deletions cut 4 bases from V and 4 bases from J, with 7 bases between. The CDR3 here is CASSELSDTQYF. CDR3 in DNA: TGCGCCAGCAGCGAGCTATCAGATACGCAGTATTTT. Full variable domain (remainder filled in from reference TRBV5-1 and TRBJ2-3): KAGVTQTPRYLIKTRGQQVTLSCSPISGHRSVSWYQQTPGQGLQFLFEYFSETQRNKGNFPGRFSGRQFSNSRSEMNVSTLELGDSALYLCASSELSDTQYFGPGTRLTVL.

This clone was observed once. The chain recombines TRBV5-8 with TRBJ1-3, with TRBD1 as a possible D gene (6 bases). The CDR3 is 16 residues long. Trimming removed 5 bases from V and 4 bases from J, with 19 bases in between. CDR1 and CDR2 (germline): SGHTS, YDEGEE. CDR3 DNA: TGTGCCAGCAGACCGAATATAGGGGGAACAGGAAACACCATATATTTT. Protein sequence: CASRPNIGGTGNTIYF.

This rearrangement joins TRBV6-1 to TRBJ2-7; 7 bases agree with TRBD2. V gave up 2 bases and J gave up 0 bases; unmatched junction bases: 1. The CDR3 totals 14 residues. Germline-derived CDR1 and CDR2 are MNHNS and SASEGT. CDR3 in amino acids: CASSEPGGSYEQYF. CDR3 DNA sequence: TGTGCCAGCAGTGAACCGGGGGGCTCCTACGAGCAGTACTTC.

This chain connects TRBV5-1 to TRBJ1-1, with D possibly being TRBD1 (5 bases). Germline CDR1 SGHRS, CDR2 YFSETQ. This CDR3 comprises 15 residues. V was shortened by 4 bases and J by 1 base, with 14 bases between the two germline ends. The CDR3 is CASSPQGEGNTEAFF. CDR3 DNA: TGCGCCAGCAGCCCGCAGGGAGAGGGGAACACTGAAGCTTTCTTT.

Worth noting for this clone: A much bigger clone sits one base away, suggesting this may be a read error. The rearrangement links TRBV5-1 to TRBJ2-5; D is unclear. The V end lost 3 bases, the J end lost 4 bases, and 7 bases lay between the germline ends. The CDR3 length is 12 residues. Germline CDR1 SGHRS, CDR2 YFSETQ. The CDR3 loop reads CASSWAGETQYF. DNA of the CDR3: TGCGCCAGCAGCTGGGCCGGAGAGACCCAGTACTTC.

The chain is built from TRBV5-1 and TRBJ2-7, with 7 bases fitting TRBD1. Germline CDR1 reads SGHRS; CDR2 reads YFSETQ. V gave up 4 bases and J gave up 5 bases; unmatched junction bases: 9. CDR3 length: 14 residues. CDR3: CASSSKDRENEQYF. DNA of the CDR3: TGCGCCAGCAGCAGTAAAGACAGGGAAAACGAGCAGTACTTC.

The chain's CDR3 is CASSETGLAENTGELFF. The DNA of the CDR3 is TGTGCCAGCAGTGAGACGGGACTAGCGGAGAACACCGGGGAGCTGTTTTTT. This chain uses TRBV27 with TRBJ2-2; 11 bases map to TRBD2. Germline V CDR1 and CDR2: MNHEY, SMNVEV (reference sequence). V trimming: 5 bases; J trimming: 1 base; junction bases outside the gene matches: 6. The CDR3 consists of 17 residues.

Remarks on this clone: The sample has other DNA sequences that encode this CDR3 too. The rearrangement links TRBV29-1 to TRBJ2-3, with TRBD1 matching 9 bases. V dropped 4 bases and J dropped 4; count of bases not matched to a gene: 0. This CDR3 has 12 residues. CDR1 and CDR2 from the germline V gene are SQVTM and ANQGSEA. In DNA, the CDR3 is TGCAGCGTTGGGACAGGGGCAGATACGCAGTATTTT. This encodes CSVGTGADTQYF.

This chain's CDR3 is CASSSRGSDNNEKLFF. The CDR3 nucleotides read TGTGCCAGCAGCTCGAGGGGTTCGGACAATAATGAAAAACTGTTTTTT. The rearrangement links TRBV11-1 to TRBJ1-4; tentatively, D is TRBD1 (5 bases). This CDR3 is 16 amino acids long. CDR1 is SGHAT, CDR2 FQDESV, per germline (reference sequence). The V and J ends lost 4 bases and 4 bases respectively, with 16 bases between them.

The V call is TRBV25-1, the J call TRBJ2-1; possibly TRBD2 for D (5 bases). Germline V gives CDR1 MGHDK, CDR2 SYGVNS. The CDR3 spans 14 residues. V was cut by 4 bases and J by 6 bases, with 13 bases left in between. The CDR3 nucleotides are TGTGCCAGCAGTGCCGGGATGTCGGGCAATGAGCAGTTCTTC. Translated, it gives CASSAGMSGNEQFF. Supplemented by reference TRBV25-1 and TRBJ2-1, the full variable domain reads EADIYQTPRYLVIGTGKKITLECSQTMGHDKMYWYQQDPGMELHLIHYSYGVNSTEKGDLSSESTVSRIRTEHFPLTLESARPSHTSQYLCASSAGMSGNEQFFGPGTRLTVL.

This sequence joins TRBV4-1 and TRBJ2-1; D gene unclear. V lost 2 bases to trimming and J lost 9 bases, with 11 bases between them. CDR1 and CDR2 from the germline V gene are MGHRA and YSYEKL. The CDR3 is 13 amino acids. The CDR3 protein is CASSQPLAAEQFF. The DNA of the CDR3 is TGCGCCAGCAGCCAACCACTCGCTGCTGAGCAGTTCTTC.

A word on this clone: The identical CDR3 is also encoded by other nucleotide sequences in the sample. This sequence joins TRBV18 and TRBJ1-5; 8 bases line up with TRBD1. Germline loops: CDR1 KGHSH, CDR2 LQKENI. The CDR3 length is 15 residues. J gave up 5 bases and V 3 bases, and 6 bases lay outside the gene matches. Here the CDR3 DNA reads TGTGCCAGCTCACCCCGACAGGGGACGGATCAGCCCCAGCATTTT. The encoded protein is CASSPRQGTDQPQHF.

The chain combines TRBV5-1 with TRBJ2-7; D uncertain. This CDR3 is built from 14 residues. Looked up from germline, CDR1 is SGHRS and CDR2 is YFSETQ. V gave up 1 base and J gave up 2 bases, with 10 bases separating them. The CDR3 is CASSLSLGTYEQYF. The CDR3 DNA follows: TGCGCCAGCAGCTTGAGTTTAGGGACCTACGAGCAGTACTTC.

The chain couples TRBV9 to TRBJ1-2; 11 bases are shared with TRBD1. The trim removed 4 bases at V and 7 bases at J, leaving 6 bases unmatched. This CDR3 region has 14 residues. Germline V gene data show CDR1 as SGDLS and CDR2 as YYNGEE. The CDR3 region has the DNA TGTGCCAGCAGCTCCAGGACAGGGGGCAGTGGCTACACCTTC. It translates to CASSSRTGGSGYTF.

This clone was detected once. Compared with germline, one end of the junction differs, possibly owing to a read error. The chain links TRBV5-4 to TRBJ2-3; no clear D. This CDR3 spans 14 amino acids. Germline V gene sequence: CDR1 SGHNT, CDR2 YYREEE (reference sequence). CDR3 loop: CASTLASRTDTQYF. Written as DNA, the CDR3 is TGTGCCAGCACCTTGGCTAGTCGGACAGATACGCAGTATTTT.

CDR3 nucleotide sequence: TGTGCCAGCAGTCTCTACGGGCTAGCAGCCGACGAGCAGTACTTC. Translating gives CASSLYGLAADEQYF. The chain recombines TRBV2 with TRBJ2-7; TRBD2 might be the D (5 bases). The CDR3 consists of 15 residues. V lost 5 bases to trimming and J lost 5 bases, with 19 bases between them. The germline V gene encodes CDR1 SNHLY and CDR2 FYNNEI.

This clone was seen a single time. V gene TRBV18 combines with J gene TRBJ2-7; D is possibly TRBD2 (7 bases). From germline, CDR1 is KGHSH and CDR2 LQKENI. CDR3 length: 16 residues. The V end lost 6 bases, the J end lost 2 bases, and 20 bases lay between the germline ends. The CDR3 reads CASSHPGGGSTYEQYF. As DNA, the CDR3 is TGTGCCAGCTCCCATCCGGGGGGCGGGTCGACCTACGAGCAGTACTTC.

This chain connects TRBV5-4 to TRBJ2-3, with a tentative D call TRBD2 (5 bases). Trimming removed 6 bases at V and 2 bases at J, with 16 bases between. Germline values: CDR1 SGHNT, CDR2 YYREEE (reference sequence). The CDR3 has 15 residues. The CDR3 is CASTPWGDNTDTQYF. The DNA of the CDR3 is TGTGCCAGCACCCCCTGGGGAGATAACACAGATACGCAGTATTTT.

This rearrangement joins TRBV4-1 to TRBJ2-7, with 10 bases fitting TRBD2. The length of the CDR3 is 15 residues. The ends lost 5 bases at V and 3 bases at J; junction bases unmatched: 7. Per germline, CDR1 MGHRA and CDR2 YSYEKL. The chain's CDR3 is CASSRRTSGLYEQYF. DNA for the CDR3: TGCGCCAGCAGCAGACGGACTAGCGGTCTCTACGAGCAGTACTTC.

V gene TRBV28 combines with J gene TRBJ2-4, with D unresolved. In germline, CDR1 is MDHEN, CDR2 SYDVKM. Trimming took 4 bases from V and 8 from J, leaving 15 bases between them. The CDR3 has 14 amino acids. The CDR3 coding sequence is TGTGCCAGCAGTTCGAGTGGCCGTCTAGACATTCAGTACTTC. Protein: CASSSSGRLDIQYF.

The chain carries TRBV29-1 and TRBJ1-1; D is possibly TRBD1 (6 bases). The germline gives CDR1 SQVTM, CDR2 ANQGSEA. The V and J ends lost 2 bases and 12 bases respectively, with 19 bases between them. The length of the CDR3 is 13 residues. This CDR3 reads CSVESGARGSSFF. CDR3 coding DNA: TGCAGCGTTGAATCGGGGGCAAGAGGGTCTTCTTTCTTT.

V and J are TRBV21-1 and TRBJ2-7; the table's D gene call, TRBD1, was not cross checked with the DNA. TRBV21-1 corresponds to a pseudogene. The CDR3 covers 15 residues. This CDR3 is CASSKGGTGEGEQYF. The CDR3 bases are TGTGCCAGCAGCAAAGGGGGGACAGGGGAAGGCGAGCAGTACTTC.

About this clone: Different DNA sequences within this sample yield the same CDR3. The chain uses TRBV7-9 and TRBJ2-5, with D uncertain. Trimming took 1 base from V and 4 from J, leaving 4 bases between them. The CDR3 covers 12 residues. Germline lookup yields CDR1 SEHNR and CDR2 FQNEAQ (reference sequence). CDR3 region: CASSLVSETQYF. The CDR3 region has the DNA TGTGCCAGCAGCTTAGTCTCAGAGACCCAGTACTTC.

Concerning this clone itself: The same CDR3 arises from other DNA sequences in this sample as well. CDR3 protein: CASSSRETQYF. In nucleotides, the CDR3 is TGCGCCAGCAGCTCCCGAGAGACCCAGTACTTC. The chain uses TRBV5-1 and TRBJ2-5; D ambiguous. CDR1 is SGHRS and CDR2 is YFSETQ in the germline V gene. V lost 3 bases to trimming and J lost 4 bases, with 4 bases between them. The CDR3 is 11 amino acids.

This clone was detected once. J is TRBJ1-5 and V is TRBV2; D is possibly TRBD1 (5 bases). The CDR3 runs to 14 residues. Germline lookup yields CDR1 SNHLY and CDR2 FYNNEI. V lost 4 bases and J lost 0, with 7 bases in between. This chain's CDR3 is CASSVGASNQPQHF. CDR3 nucleotides: TGTGCCAGCAGTGTTGGGGCTAGCAATCAGCCCCAGCATTTT.